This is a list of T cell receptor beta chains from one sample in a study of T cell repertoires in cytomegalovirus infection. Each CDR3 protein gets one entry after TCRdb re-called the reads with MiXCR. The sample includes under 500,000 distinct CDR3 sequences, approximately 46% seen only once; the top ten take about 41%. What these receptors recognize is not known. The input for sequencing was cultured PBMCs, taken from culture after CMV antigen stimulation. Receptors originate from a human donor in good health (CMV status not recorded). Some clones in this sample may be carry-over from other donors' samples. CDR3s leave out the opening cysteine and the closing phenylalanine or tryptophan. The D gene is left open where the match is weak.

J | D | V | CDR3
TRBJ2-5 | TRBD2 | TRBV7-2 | ASSSMSGSWKETQY
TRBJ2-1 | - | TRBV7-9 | ASSTSFFSRGVNEQF
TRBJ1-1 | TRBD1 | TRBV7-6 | ASSSRQGRTEAF
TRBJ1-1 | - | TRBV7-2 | ASSLVPAPEAF
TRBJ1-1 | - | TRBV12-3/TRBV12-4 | ASSRGAVNTEAF
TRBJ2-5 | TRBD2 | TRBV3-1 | ASSQAGGGAAETQY
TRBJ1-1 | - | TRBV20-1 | SARKGGLNTEAF
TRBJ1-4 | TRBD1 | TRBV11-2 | ASRLPGTGKEKLF
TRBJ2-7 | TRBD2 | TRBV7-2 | ASSLVSASGYEQY
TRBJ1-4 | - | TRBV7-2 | ASSNATNEKLF
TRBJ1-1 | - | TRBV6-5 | ASRDLEKITEAF
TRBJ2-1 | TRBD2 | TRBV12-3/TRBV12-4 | ASTAGTSPF
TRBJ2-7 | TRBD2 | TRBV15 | ATSTKGTSGSNEQY
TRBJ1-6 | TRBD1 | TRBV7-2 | ASVQGTVSPLH
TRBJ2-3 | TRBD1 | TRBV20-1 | SASPIPGQGESYTQY
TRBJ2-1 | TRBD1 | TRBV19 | ASSTHWTGGNEQF
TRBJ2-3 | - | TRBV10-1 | ASSEGWTSTDTQY
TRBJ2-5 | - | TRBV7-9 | ASSFTTGTHKETQY
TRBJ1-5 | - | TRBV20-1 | SAREGLGQPQH
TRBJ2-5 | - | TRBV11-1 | ASGDQRIGGETQY
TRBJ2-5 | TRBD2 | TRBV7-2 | ASSLGAGGPETQY
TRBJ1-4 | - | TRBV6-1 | ASSWDGNEKLF
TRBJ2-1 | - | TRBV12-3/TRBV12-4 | ASTPSLTAHNEQF
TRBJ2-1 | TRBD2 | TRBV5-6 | ASSLIAGDLSYNEQF
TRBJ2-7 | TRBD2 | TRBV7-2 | ASSLRGGGRREQY
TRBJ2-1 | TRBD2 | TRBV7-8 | ASSLALRPSGRGYEQF
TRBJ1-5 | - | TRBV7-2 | ASSPKKIQRRNQPQH
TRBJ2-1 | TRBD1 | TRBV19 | ASSWGTDYNEQF
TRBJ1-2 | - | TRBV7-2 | ASSLQGSPDGYT
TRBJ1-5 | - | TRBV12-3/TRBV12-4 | ASSFGWGEPQH
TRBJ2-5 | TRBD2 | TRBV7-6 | AIGRETQY
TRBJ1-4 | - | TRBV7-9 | ATSPYDVAENEKLF
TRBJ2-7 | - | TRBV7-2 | ASSRLSEQY
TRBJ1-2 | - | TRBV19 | ASRRGHQLSAVNYGYT
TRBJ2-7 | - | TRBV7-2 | ASSAFSFYEQY
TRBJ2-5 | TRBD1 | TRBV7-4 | ASSLRTGGRETQY
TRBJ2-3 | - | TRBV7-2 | ASSMNGPLGDTQY
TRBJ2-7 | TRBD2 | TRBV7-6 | ASSPATGLADNMY
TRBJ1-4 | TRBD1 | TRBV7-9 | ASSWDRTSNEKLF
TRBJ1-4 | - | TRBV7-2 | ASSLELGPPEKLF
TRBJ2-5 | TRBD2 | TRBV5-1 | ASSYGTSVQTQY
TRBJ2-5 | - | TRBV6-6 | ASTVGFRETQY
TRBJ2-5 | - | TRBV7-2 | ASSLNGAETQY
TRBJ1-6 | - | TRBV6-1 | ASSAREFSYNSPLH
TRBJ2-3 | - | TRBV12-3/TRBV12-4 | ASLLGSTDTQY
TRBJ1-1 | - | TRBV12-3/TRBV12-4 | ASSRTIGTEAF
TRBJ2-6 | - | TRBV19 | ASNVDSGANVLT
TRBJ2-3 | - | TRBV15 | ATSREPGLLTDTQY
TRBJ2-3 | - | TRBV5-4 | ASSLEATDTQY
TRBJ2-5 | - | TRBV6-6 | ASTKGGPETQY
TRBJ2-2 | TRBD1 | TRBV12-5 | ASGQGQRHGDLF
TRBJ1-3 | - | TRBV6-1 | ASSTGTSSGNTIY
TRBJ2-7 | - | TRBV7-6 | ASSRPPYEQY